What follows describes a single T cell receptor (beta chain). Its specificity is not known. The source of the sample is a study of cytomegalovirus exposure and HLA in healthy donors. Study details: A prior study identified 100 million to 130 million unique TCR beta sequences from about 180 million T cells. Study-wide findings and caveats: In a later analysis, roughly 17,000 TCR beta sequences were associated with HLA alleles at 0.05 false discovery rate.

Primers: 60 Vbeta forward and 13 Jbeta reverse. Clones were read by immunoSEQ multiplex PCR, and TCRdb kept only the in-frame ones, dropping some. The repertoire has some 100,000 clones, roughly 71% of them found once; the top ten carry about 10%. The CDR3 spans 13 residues. Trimming cost V 7 bases and J 6 bases; bases outside gene matches: 8. Germline lookup yields CDR1 MDHEN and CDR2 SYDVKM. The source of this sequence is a man aged 50 to 59 in good health and CMV-seronegative. This sequence joins TRBV28 and TRBJ1-1; 7 bases fit TRBD1. Input material: PBMCs. CDR3 coding DNA: TGTGCCAGCATTACAAGACAGGGATCTGAAGCTTTCTTT. Protein: CASITRQGSEAFF.